The clone carrying this T cell receptor beta chain was picked up a small number of times. Its antigen is unidentified. Per germline, CDR1 SGHAT and CDR2 FQNNGV. This CDR3 contains 14 residues. With 0 bases removed from V and 9 bases from J, the gap between germline ends came to 12 bases. This entry is derived from a study of T-cell memory formation after mild COVID-19. Study overall: Among the donors, TCR clusters were largely specific to each donor.

A 5'RACE reaction primed in the constant segment made cDNA libraries of TCR alpha and TCR beta, and these carried sample barcodes and UMIs. TCRdb fed the 5' RACE reads into MiXCR, producing one record per CDR3 protein. The table has tens of thousands of distinct CDR3 sequences, 5.5% to 8.5% seen once. The study's findings and limits: Contracting clones localized mainly to CM and EM when CD4+ and mainly to EMRA when CD8+. Contracting clones from day 15 to 85 showed balanced CD4/CD8; later expanders favored CD4+.

Sequencing was done on a sample of PBMCs or a T cell subset sorted from them (not recorded which). The TCR was taken from an adult who had mild COVID-19 (a few samples of this study predate the infection). Cell type and time point are not known. The chain is built from TRBV11-2 and TRBJ2-1; D uncertain. DNA for the CDR3: TGTGCCAGCAGCTTAGATCTATCCTATAGTGAGCAGTTCTTC. Translated: CASSLDLSYSEQFF. Variable domain in full (rest from reference TRBV11-2 and TRBJ2-1): EAGVAQSPRYKIIEKRQSVAFWCNPISGHATLYWYQQILGQGPKLLIQFQNNGVVDDSQLPKDRFSAERLKGVDSTLKIQPAKLEDSAVYLCASSLDLSYSEQFFGPGTRLTVL.